The 17 T cell receptor beta chains reported below all come from one sample, sequenced in a study of cytomegalovirus exposure and HLA in healthy donors. The PCR ran on 60 Vbeta and 13 Jbeta primers. Assay used: immunoSEQ multiplex PCR; TCRdb lists only in-frame clones, some missing. The table lists under 200,000 clones, 82% of them singletons. Sequencing used PBMCs. All receptors derive from a girl aged 10-17 years in good health and CMV-seropositive.

The J gene is TRBJ2-1, the V gene TRBV25-1, with D possibly matching TRBD1 (6 bases). Germline V lookup: CDR1 MGHDK, CDR2 SYGVNS. The CDR3 is made up of 15 amino acids. V was clipped by 8 bases and J by 0 bases, with 14 bases between them. CDR3 in amino acids: CASADRSSSYNEQFF. CDR3 in DNA: TGTGCCAGCGCAGACAGGTCTAGCTCCTACAATGAGCAGTTCTTC. Complete variable domain (other parts from reference TRBV25-1 and TRBJ2-1): EADIYQTPRYLVIGTGKKITLECSQTMGHDKMYWYQQDPGMELHLIHYSYGVNSTEKGDLSSESTVSRIRTEHFPLTLESARPSHTSQYLCASADRSSSYNEQFFGPGTRLTVL.

The rearrangement uses TRBV28 and TRBJ2-7; TRBD2 agrees at 10 bases. This CDR3 has 13 amino acids. Germline CDR1 MDHEN, CDR2 SYDVKM. J gave up 6 bases and V 6 bases, and 5 bases lay outside the gene matches. Here the CDR3 DNA reads TGTGCCAGCAGCTCTGGACTAGCGGTCGAGCAGTACTTC. Its protein is CASSSGLAVEQYF.

CDR3: CASSAEPGTGSTGELFF. The CDR3 DNA reads TGTGCCAGCAGTGCCGAACCAGGGACAGGATCAACCGGGGAGCTGTTTTTT. The V gene is TRBV6-4, the J gene TRBJ2-2; 8 bases match TRBD1. The CDR3 runs 17 residues. Looked up from germline, CDR1 is MRHNA and CDR2 is SNTAGT. Trimming at V came to 4 bases and at J to 5 bases, leaving 12 bases not matched to a gene.

This chain links TRBV5-6 with TRBJ1-1; no reliable D call. Germline CDR1 reads SGHDT; CDR2 reads YYEEEE. V lost 2 bases, J lost 3 bases, and 8 bases lay in between. The CDR3 spans 13 residues. The DNA of the CDR3 is TGTGCCAGCAGCTTTCAGGTCGACACTGAAGCTTTCTTT. Its protein is CASSFQVDTEAFF. Full variable domain (missing parts from reference TRBV5-6 and TRBJ1-1): DAGVTQSPTHLIKTRGQQVTLRCSPKSGHDTVSWYQQALGQGPQFIFQYYEEEERQRGNFPDRFSGHQFPNYSSELNVNALLLGDSALYLCASSFQVDTEAFFGQGTRLTVV.

The chain is built from TRBV11-1 and TRBJ2-5; no definite D call. The V gene lost 2 bases and the J gene lost 5 bases, with 15 bases spanning the gap. Germline values: CDR1 SGHAT, CDR2 FQDESV (reference sequence). The CDR3 is 15 residues long. The CDR3 bases are TGTGCCAGCAGCTTACCTCAGGCATCCCGGGAGACCCAGTACTTC. Its translation: CASSLPQASRETQYF.

The rearrangement uses TRBV29-1 and TRBJ2-3, with 7 nucleotides matching TRBD1. Looked up from germline, CDR1 is SQVTM and CDR2 is ANQGSEA. The V segment lost 6 bases and the J segment 3 bases; nucleotides outside the gene matches: 6. The CDR3 is 13 residues long. This chain's CDR3 is CSVGTEHTDTQYF. In nucleotides, the CDR3 is TGCAGCGTCGGGACAGAGCATACAGATACGCAGTATTTT.

To note about this clone: At one end the junction does not follow the germline gene, possibly because of a read error. The chain uses TRBV6-5 and TRBJ2-2; D uncertain. The length of the CDR3 is 13 residues. The germline V gene encodes CDR1 MNHEY and CDR2 SVGAGI. CDR3 in amino acids: CASSLTNTGELFF. CDR3 sequence (DNA): TGTGCCAGTAGTTTAACGAACACCGGGGAGCTGTTTTTT.

The CDR3 spells CASTIQGSRTEAFF. The DNA of the CDR3 is TGTGCCAGCACGATACAGGGGTCGCGCACTGAAGCTTTCTTT. This sequence joins TRBV6-1 and TRBJ1-1, with TRBD1 matching over 7 bases. Germline V gene lookup returns CDR1 MNHNS and CDR2 SASEGT. The CDR3 contains 14 residues. Unmatched junction bases numbered 9, after V lost 7 bases and J lost 4 bases.

The chain employs TRBV11-1 and TRBJ2-1, with 8 nucleotides matching TRBD1. Germline V CDR1 and CDR2: SGHAT, FQDESV (reference sequence). V lost 3 bases, J lost 6 bases, and 7 bases stayed unmatched. The CDR3 contains 15 residues. CDR3 sequence (DNA): TGTGCCAGCAGCTTTCAGGGGGCAGGCTTCAATGAGCAGTTCTTC. Translated, it gives CASSFQGAGFNEQFF.

The rearrangement links TRBV2 to TRBJ1-5; D might be TRBD1 (6 bases). The CDR3 loop spans 16 amino acids. V lost 3 bases and J lost 4, with 16 bases in between. The germline gives CDR1 SNHLY, CDR2 FYNNEI. The CDR3 loop reads CASSDLRQVGNQPQHF. CDR3 nucleotide sequence: TGTGCCAGCAGTGACCTCCGACAGGTTGGAAATCAGCCCCAGCATTTT.

The chain carries TRBV11-2 and TRBJ2-7, with a possible D match to TRBD2 (5 bases). The CDR3 length is 13 residues. Germline lookup yields CDR1 SGHAT and CDR2 FQNNGV. V was cut by 0 bases and J by 5 bases, with 8 bases left in between. The CDR3 is CASSLDSGDEQYF. CDR3 bases: TGTGCCAGCAGCTTAGACAGCGGCGACGAGCAGTACTTC.

The DNA of the CDR3 is TGTGCCAGCAGCGAACTAGCGGGAGTGGGTGATACGCAGTATTTT. Translation: CASSELAGVGDTQYF. The rearrangement links TRBV7-9 to TRBJ2-3; TRBD2 agrees at 11 bases. From germline, CDR1 is SEHNR and CDR2 FQNEAQ (reference sequence). V trimming: 5 bases; J trimming: 6 bases; junction bases outside the gene matches: 7. The CDR3 runs to 15 residues.

This chain joins TRBV7-9 and TRBJ2-1; no definite D call. The V and J ends lost 5 bases and 5 bases respectively, with 16 bases between them. CDR1 and CDR2 (germline): SEHNR, FQNEAQ (reference sequence). The CDR3 length is 15 residues. The CDR3 is CASSRRQVTDNEQFF. CDR3 coding DNA: TGTGCCAGCAGCCGACGACAAGTCACTGACAATGAGCAGTTCTTC.

The gene calls are TRBV10-3 and TRBJ2-5, with 9 nucleotides matching TRBD2. The CDR3 totals 15 residues. Germline V CDR1 and CDR2: ENHRY, SYGVKD. V trimming: 1 base; J trimming: 2 bases; junction bases outside the gene matches: 2. CDR3 in amino acids: CAISELRGGQETQYF. The CDR3 DNA is TGTGCCATCAGTGAGTTGCGGGGGGGGCAAGAGACCCAGTACTTC.

This clone has more than one count but fewer than ten. The chain combines TRBV11-2 with TRBJ1-1; 7 bases map to TRBD1. Trimming took 5 bases from V and 0 from J; bases not matched to a gene: 12. This CDR3 has 17 amino acids. Per the germline V gene, CDR1 is SGHAT and CDR2 is FQNNGV. CDR3 sequence (DNA): TGTGCCAGCAGCCTCCGGGACAGCTATTTGATGAACACTGAAGCTTTCTTT. As protein: CASSLRDSYLMNTEAFF.

This sequence joins TRBV28 and TRBJ2-5; 8 nucleotides agree with TRBD1. The J call may be in error: the DNA end matches TRBJ2-7 better. The CDR3 length is 14 residues. The germline V gene encodes CDR1 MDHEN and CDR2 SYDVKM. The CDR3, as DNA: TGTGCCAGCAGTCCCACGGACAGGGTCAGCGAGCAGTACTTC. Its protein product is CASSPTDRVSEQYF.

This clone was detected only a few times. V is TRBV25-1 and J is TRBJ2-7; a possible D gene is TRBD1 (5 bases). Per the germline V gene, CDR1 is MGHDK and CDR2 is SYGVNS. The V gene lost 3 bases and the J gene lost 3 bases, with 9 bases spanning the gap. The CDR3 runs to 13 residues. CDR3 DNA sequence: TGTGCCAGCAGTGATCAGGGCCGCTACGAGCAGTACTTC. Amino acids: CASSDQGRYEQYF.